Following are 24 T cell receptor beta chains from one sample sequenced in a study of blood T cell repertoires in COVID-19. Repertoires were generated with immunoSEQ multiplex PCR, while TCRdb's copy carries only in-frame clones and drops some. The sample holds 180,000 or so clones; 65% to 85% are singletons and the top ten take under 3%. Specimen: peripheral blood. The source of these receptors is a human donor with acute or convalescent COVID-19. The donor label of this sample is uncertain.

The rearrangement uses TRBV29-1 and TRBJ2-1; 8 nucleotides align to TRBD2. The CDR3 totals 13 residues. CDR1 and CDR2 from the germline V gene are SQVTM and ANQGSEA. V was pared by 0 bases and J by 10 bases, with 5 bases of the junction left unmatched. For the CDR3, the DNA is TGCAGCGTTGAAGAGATGAGACTAGCGGAGCAGTTCTTC. This gives the protein CSVEEMRLAEQFF.

This chain joins TRBV15 and TRBJ1-2; 7 nucleotides line up with TRBD1. The CDR3 runs 16 residues. Germline V gives CDR1 LNHNV, CDR2 YYDKDF (reference sequence). The trim removed 5 bases at V and 2 bases at J, leaving 11 bases unmatched. In DNA form, the CDR3 reads TGTGCCACCAGCGCTAGAACAGGGGTGACCAACTATGGCTACACCTTC. Its translation: CATSARTGVTNYGYTF. The whole variable domain, filled in from reference TRBV15 and TRBJ1-2, reads DAMVIQNPRYQVTQFGKPVTLSCSQTLNHNVMYWYQQKSSQAPKLLFHYYDKDFNNEADTPDNFQSRRPNTSFCFLDIRSPGLGDTAMYLCATSARTGVTNYGYTFGSGTRLTVV.

The chain couples TRBV29-1 to TRBJ1-2; no clear D gene. Trimming took off 7 bases at V and 2 bases at J, with 14 bases between the two ends. CDR3 length equals 13 residues. The germline gives CDR1 SQVTM, CDR2 ANQGSEA. The CDR3 region has the DNA TGCAGCGCTCCTGTTACCGGGAACTATGGCTACACCTTC. Amino acid sequence: CSAPVTGNYGYTF.

V gene TRBV23-1 combines with J gene TRBJ1-5; 7 positions match TRBD1. TRBV23-1 is an ORF, and what it does is uncertain. Germline trimming cut 6 bases from V and 5 bases from J; bases unmatched to any gene: 7. The CDR3 covers 14 residues. The CDR3 DNA reads TGCGCCAGCAGCCCAAGACAGGGACATCAGCCCCAGCATTTT. Its translation: CASSPRQGHQPQHF.

Only one count was recorded for this clone. This sequence joins TRBV2 and TRBJ2-2, with a tentative D call TRBD1 (6 bases). Trimming shortened V by 8 bases and J by 1 base, and 11 bases separated the two germline ends. The CDR3 covers 14 residues. Germline assignment: CDR1 SNHLY and CDR2 FYNNEI. As DNA, the CDR3 is TGTGCCAGCGTTGGACAGATGAACACCGGGGAGCTGTTTTTT. It is translated as CASVGQMNTGELFF.

This sequence joins TRBV28 and TRBJ1-5; 7 nucleotides agree with TRBD1. CDR1 is MDHEN and CDR2 is SYDVKM in the germline V gene. The trim removed 5 bases at V and 6 bases at J, leaving 10 bases unmatched. The CDR3 runs 15 residues. The CDR3 spells CASSPDRAGAQPQHF. The CDR3 nucleotides read TGTGCCAGCAGTCCCGACAGGGCCGGGGCTCAGCCCCAGCATTTT.

This clone is a singleton in its sample. The chain joins TRBV28 to TRBJ1-1; 8 bases are shared with TRBD1. Germline CDR1 is MDHEN and CDR2 is SYDVKM. CDR3 length: 13 residues. V shed 6 bases and J 4 bases; nucleotides not matched to a gene: 4. This chain's CDR3 is CASSLQGVTEAFF. CDR3 DNA sequence: TGTGCCAGCAGCTTACAGGGGGTCACTGAAGCTTTCTTT.

This sequence joins TRBV5-6 and TRBJ2-3; D remains unclear. Trimming stripped 0 bases from V and 1 base from J, with 12 bases between. The CDR3 contains 16 residues. CDR1 is SGHDT and CDR2 is YYEEEE in the germline V gene. The CDR3 sequence is CASSLAMTPRTDTQYF. In nucleotides, the CDR3 is TGTGCCAGCAGCTTGGCCATGACACCCCGCACAGATACGCAGTATTTT.

The V gene is TRBV10-2, the J gene TRBJ1-5; tentatively, D is TRBD1 (6 bases). Germline CDR1 and CDR2: WSHSY and SAAADI. V lost 6 bases and J 7 bases, leaving 13 bases between the germline ends. This CDR3 has 13 residues. CDR3 sequence reads: CASSSQGWQPQHF. For the CDR3, the DNA is TGCGCCAGCAGCTCACAGGGTTGGCAGCCCCAGCATTTT.

The J gene is TRBJ2-5, the V gene TRBV6-5; the D gene is possibly TRBD1 (5 bases). CDR1 is MNHEY and CDR2 is SVGAGI in the germline V gene. V was clipped by 2 bases and J by 0 bases, with 10 bases between them. The CDR3 length is 15 residues. This CDR3 is CASSYGAGHQETQYF. Written as DNA, the CDR3 is TGTGCCAGCAGTTACGGGGCAGGACACCAAGAGACCCAGTACTTC.

J is TRBJ2-6 and V is TRBV27, with D possibly matching TRBD1 (6 bases). Trimming removed 6 bases at V and 1 base at J, with 7 bases between. Germline CDR1 MNHEY, CDR2 SMNVEV (reference sequence). The CDR3 is made up of 14 amino acids. The CDR3, as DNA: TGTGCCAGCAGCACAGGGTCTGGGGCCAACGTCCTGACTTTC. It translates to CASSTGSGANVLTF.

The chain links TRBV18 to TRBJ1-2, with 10 positions matching TRBD1. The J segment lost 8 bases and the V segment lost 3 bases, leaving 6 bases of the junction unmatched. This CDR3 is built from 14 residues. Germline CDR1 is KGHSH and CDR2 is LQKENI. The CDR3 region is CASSPAGQGQGYTF. CDR3 in DNA: TGTGCCAGCTCACCTGCGGGACAGGGGCAAGGCTACACCTTC.

CDR3 amino acids: CASSQEGQASGNTIYF. The CDR3, as DNA: TGCGCCAGCAGCCAAGAGGGGCAGGCCTCTGGAAACACCATATATTTT. The chain recombines TRBV4-1 with TRBJ1-3, with D maybe TRBD1 (5 bases). The germline gives CDR1 MGHRA, CDR2 YSYEKL. Trimming took off 0 bases at V and 0 bases at J, with 9 bases between the two ends. CDR3 size: 16 residues.

The chain joins TRBV6-5 to TRBJ1-5; D gene unclear. Germline-derived CDR1 and CDR2 are MNHEY and SVGAGI. Trimming took 7 bases from V and 0 from J, leaving 7 bases between them. This CDR3 is built from 13 residues. The DNA of the CDR3 is TGTGCCAGCAAGTACGGTAGCAATCAGCCCCAGCATTTT. Protein sequence: CASKYGSNQPQHF.

V gene TRBV30 combines with J gene TRBJ2-7, with D tentatively TRBD2 (6 bases). CDR3 length: 13 residues. Germline values: CDR1 GTSNPN, CDR2 SVGIG (reference sequence). V was clipped by 4 bases and J by 5 bases, with 15 bases between them. The CDR3 loop reads CAWNREPGDEQYF. DNA of the CDR3: TGTGCCTGGAACCGGGAGCCGGGGGACGAGCAGTACTTC.

The CDR3 loop reads CASSDTGTGTEQYF. In DNA form, the CDR3 reads TGCGCCAGCAGTGACACCGGTACAGGGACCGAGCAGTACTTC. V gene TRBV10-2 combines with J gene TRBJ2-7; TRBD1 might be the D (6 bases). Trimming pared 3 bases from V and 6 bases from J, leaving 15 bases between. The CDR3 contains 14 residues. The germline V gene encodes CDR1 WSHSY and CDR2 SAAADI.

J is TRBJ1-6 and V is TRBV7-3; TRBD1 matches 7 bases. With 4 bases clipped from V and 8 bases from J, the junction kept 8 bases outside the gene matches. Per the germline V gene, CDR1 is SGHTA and CDR2 is FQGTGA. The CDR3 totals 15 residues. The CDR3 is CASSSRGLPDSPLHF. In DNA form, the CDR3 reads TGTGCCAGCAGCTCAAGGGGGCTCCCGGATTCACCCCTCCACTTT.

The V gene is TRBV7-3, the J gene TRBJ1-2; 8 bases are shared with TRBD1. The CDR3 sequence is 14 residues long. The germline CDR1 and CDR2 sequences are SGHTA and FQGTGA. The junction had 5 bases not matched to a gene; V was cut back by 5 bases and J by 3 bases. The CDR3 is CASSPQTGDYGYTF. The DNA for the CDR3 is TGTGCCAGCAGCCCCCAGACAGGGGACTATGGCTACACCTTC.

The genes are TRBV5-1 and TRBJ2-2; the D gene is possibly TRBD2 (6 bases). The V end was cut by 4 bases, the J end by 6 bases, with 16 bases between. Per germline, CDR1 SGHRS and CDR2 YFSETQ. The CDR3 runs 15 residues. CDR3 region: CASSRGGGKAGELFF. The DNA of the CDR3 is TGCGCCAGCAGCCGGGGTGGAGGGAAGGCCGGGGAGCTGTTTTTT.

J is TRBJ1-4 and V is TRBV7-9; 10 bases are a match to TRBD1. CDR3 length equals 15 residues. Germline CDR1 reads SEHNR; CDR2 reads FQNEAQ (reference sequence). Losses at the gene ends were 5 bases for V and 4 bases for J; bases not matched to a gene: 4. The CDR3 DNA reads as TGTGCCAGCAGCATTGGACAGGGGGATAATGAAAAACTGTTTTTT. Encoded protein: CASSIGQGDNEKLFF.

The chain joins TRBV2 to TRBJ2-7; TRBD2 aligns across 8 bases. This CDR3 has 13 residues. Losses at the gene ends were 4 bases for V and 7 bases for J; bases not matched to a gene: 6. The germline CDR1 and CDR2 sequences are SNHLY and FYNNEI. CDR3 DNA sequence: TGTGCCAGCAGTGTACTAGCGGTCAGGGAGCAGTACTTC. It yields the protein CASSVLAVREQYF.

V is TRBV9 and J is TRBJ1-2; no definite D call. V lost 0 bases and J 3 bases, leaving 9 bases between the germline ends. This CDR3 spans 14 amino acids. The germline CDR1 and CDR2 sequences are SGDLS and YYNGEE. CDR3 sequence (DNA): TGTGCCAGCAGCGTAGGCTTACAAGACTATGGCTACACCTTC. This translates into CASSVGLQDYGYTF.

This rearrangement joins TRBV3-1 (or the pseudogene TRBV3-2) to TRBJ2-1; D gene ambiguous. Looked up from germline, CDR1 is LGHDT and CDR2 is YNNKEL (reference sequence). The CDR3 runs to 14 residues. Trimming left V 2 bases short and J 2 bases short, with 7 bases between. The CDR3 sequence is CASSQPTTYNEQFF. CDR3 coding DNA: TGTGCCAGCAGCCAACCGACAACCTACAATGAGCAGTTCTTC.

This clone was seen just once. This chain joins TRBV11-2 and TRBJ1-5; D is undetermined. Germline CDR1 and CDR2: SGHAT and FQNNGV. The CDR3 length is 15 residues. With 5 bases removed from V and 2 bases from J, the gap between germline ends came to 13 bases. The CDR3 sequence is CASSPGAVGNQPQHF. CDR3 bases: TGTGCCAGCAGCCCTGGCGCGGTAGGCAATCAGCCCCAGCATTTT. The variable domain in full, completed from reference TRBV11-2 and TRBJ1-5, reads EAGVAQSPRYKIIEKRQSVAFWCNPISGHATLYWYQQILGQGPKLLIQFQNNGVVDDSQLPKDRFSAERLKGVDSTLKIQPAKLEDSAVYLCASSPGAVGNQPQHFGDGTRLSIL.